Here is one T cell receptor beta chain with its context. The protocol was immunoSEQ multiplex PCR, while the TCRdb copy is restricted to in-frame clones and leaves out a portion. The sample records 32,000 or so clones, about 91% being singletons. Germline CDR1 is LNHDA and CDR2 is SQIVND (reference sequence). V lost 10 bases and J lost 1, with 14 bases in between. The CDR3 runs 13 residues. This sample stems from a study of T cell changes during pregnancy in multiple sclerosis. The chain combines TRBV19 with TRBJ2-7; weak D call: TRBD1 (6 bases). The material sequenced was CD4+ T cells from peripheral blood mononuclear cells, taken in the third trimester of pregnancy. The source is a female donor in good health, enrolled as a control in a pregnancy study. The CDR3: CATQDRNSYEQYF. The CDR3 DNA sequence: TGTGCCACCCAGGACAGAAATTCCTACGAGCAGTACTTC. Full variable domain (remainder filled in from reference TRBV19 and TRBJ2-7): DGGITQSPKYLFRKEGQNVTLSCEQNLNHDAMYWYRQDPGQGLRLIYYSQIVNDFQKGDIAEGYSVSREKKESFPLTVTSAQKNPTAFYLCATQDRNSYEQYFGPGTRLTVT.